The T cell receptor (beta chain) under discussion was sequenced for a study of blood T cell repertoires in COVID-19. Study-level background: Acute and convalescent COVID-19 samples came from the United States, Italy and Spain.

After removal of 4 bases from V and 8 bases from J, the junction contained 16 bases not matched to a gene. Germline-derived CDR1 and CDR2 are SGHRS and YFSETQ. The CDR3 covers 16 residues. The data were produced by immunoSEQ multiplex PCR, yet TCRdb's version contains in-frame clones alone and is incomplete. The sample contains around 150,000 clones, about 85% of which appear only once. The specimen was peripheral blood. The V gene is TRBV5-1, the J gene TRBJ1-2; 8 bases line up with TRBD1. This clonotype originated in an older woman with active or convalescent COVID-19. CDR3 DNA: TGCGCCAGCAGCCTCGGGACAGGTACCCAGCTCGCAGGCTACACCTTC. This codes for CASSLGTGTQLAGYTF.